The clone carrying this T cell receptor (beta chain) occurred once. The target antigen is unknown. This sample was included in a study of blood T cells in healthy people across ages. Study conclusions and caveats: Significant beta diversity loss was already apparent by age roughly 43, declining roughly linearly. With naive T cell percentage, TCR beta diversity showed a strong correlation. Estimates of diversity drawn from one million T cells were considered underestimates.

The V segment lost 4 bases and the J segment 0 bases; nucleotides outside the gene matches: 9. Per germline, CDR1 SGHTA and CDR2 FQGNSA. The CDR3 extends over 18 amino acids. With a J-beta primer mix and a sample-barcoded 5' primer, a second PCR ran about 6 to 11 cycles. From the 5' RACE reads, TCRdb called clonotypes with MiXCR, one entry per CDR3 protein. The sample shows 550,000 to 650,000 distinct CDR3 sequences, roughly 31% of them seen only once. The chain recombines TRBV7-2 with TRBJ2-7, with TRBD2 matching 13 bases. The TCR originated in a woman older than 75 in good health. Sequenced sample: blood. Written as DNA, the CDR3 is TGTGCCAGCAGCTCTAGGACTAGCGGGAGATTTCGCTCCTACGAGCAGTACTTC. Residues: CASSSRTSGRFRSYEQYF. Full variable domain (rest looked up from reference TRBV7-2 and TRBJ2-7): GAGVSQSPSNKVTEKGKDVELRCDPISGHTALYWYRQSLGQGLEFLIYFQGNSAPDKSGLPSDRFSAERTGGSVSTLTIQRTQQEDSAVYLCASSSRTSGRFRSYEQYFGPGTRLTVT.